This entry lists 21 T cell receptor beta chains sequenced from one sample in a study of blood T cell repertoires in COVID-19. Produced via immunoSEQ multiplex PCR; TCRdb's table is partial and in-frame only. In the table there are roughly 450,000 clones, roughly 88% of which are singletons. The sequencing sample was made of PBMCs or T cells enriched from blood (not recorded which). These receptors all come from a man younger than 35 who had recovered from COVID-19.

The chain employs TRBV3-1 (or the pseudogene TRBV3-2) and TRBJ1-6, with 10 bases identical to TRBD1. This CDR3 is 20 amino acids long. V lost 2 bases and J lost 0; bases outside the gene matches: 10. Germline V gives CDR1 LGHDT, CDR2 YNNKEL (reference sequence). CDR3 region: CASSQPRTGGTSSYNSPLHF. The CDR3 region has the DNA TGTGCCAGCAGCCAACCGCGGACAGGGGGTACGAGCTCCTATAATTCACCCCTCCACTTT.

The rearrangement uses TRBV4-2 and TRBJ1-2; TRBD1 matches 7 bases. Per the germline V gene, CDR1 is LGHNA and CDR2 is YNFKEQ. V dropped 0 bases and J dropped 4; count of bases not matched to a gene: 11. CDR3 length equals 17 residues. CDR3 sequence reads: CASSQDLTGQVIYGYTF. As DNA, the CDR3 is TGTGCCAGCAGCCAAGATCTCACAGGACAGGTGATCTATGGCTACACCTTC.

CDR3 region: CSVVVAGNSYEQYF. DNA of the CDR3: TGCAGCGTTGTTGTAGCGGGAAATTCGTACGAGCAGTACTTC. The chain uses TRBV29-1 and TRBJ2-7, with 8 bases matching TRBD2. This CDR3 spans 14 amino acids. Per the germline V gene, CDR1 is SQVTM and CDR2 is ANQGSEA. Trimming removed 4 bases from V and 4 bases from J; junction bases left unmatched: 9.

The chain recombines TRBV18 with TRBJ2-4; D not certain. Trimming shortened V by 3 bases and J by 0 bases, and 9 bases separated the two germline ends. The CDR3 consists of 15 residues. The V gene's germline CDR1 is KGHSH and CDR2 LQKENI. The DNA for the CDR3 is TGTGCCAGCTCACCTCAGAGGCTAGCCAAAAACATTCAGTACTTC. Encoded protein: CASSPQRLAKNIQYF.

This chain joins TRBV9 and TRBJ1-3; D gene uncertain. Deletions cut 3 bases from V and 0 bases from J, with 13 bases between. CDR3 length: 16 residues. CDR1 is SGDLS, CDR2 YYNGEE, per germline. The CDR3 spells CASSADMSGSGNTIYF. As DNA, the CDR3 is TGTGCCAGCAGCGCCGATATGTCAGGCTCTGGAAACACCATATATTTT.

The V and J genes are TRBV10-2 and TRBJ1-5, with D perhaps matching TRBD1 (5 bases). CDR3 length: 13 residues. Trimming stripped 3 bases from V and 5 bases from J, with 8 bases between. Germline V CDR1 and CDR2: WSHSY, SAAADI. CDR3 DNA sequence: TGCGCCAGCAGTGACAGGACATATCAGCCCCAGCATTTT. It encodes CASSDRTYQPQHF.

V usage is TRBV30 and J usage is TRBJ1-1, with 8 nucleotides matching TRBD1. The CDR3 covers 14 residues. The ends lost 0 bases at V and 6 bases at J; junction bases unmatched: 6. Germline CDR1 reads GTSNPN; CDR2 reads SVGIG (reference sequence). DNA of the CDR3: TGTGCCTGGAGTGTACCCGACAGGGGTCCTGAAGCTTTCTTT. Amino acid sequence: CAWSVPDRGPEAFF.

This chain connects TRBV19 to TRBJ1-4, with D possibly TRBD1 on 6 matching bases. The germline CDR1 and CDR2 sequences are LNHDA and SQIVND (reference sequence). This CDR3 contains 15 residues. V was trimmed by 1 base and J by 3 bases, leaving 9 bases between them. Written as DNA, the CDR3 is TGTGCCAGTAGTATAGGACAGGCCTCTAATGAAAAACTGTTTTTT. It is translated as CASSIGQASNEKLFF.

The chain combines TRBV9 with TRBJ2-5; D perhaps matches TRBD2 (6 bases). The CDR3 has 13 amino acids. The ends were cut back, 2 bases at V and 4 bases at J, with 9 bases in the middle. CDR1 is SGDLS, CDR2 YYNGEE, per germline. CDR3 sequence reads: CASSVGTLETQYF. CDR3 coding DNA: TGTGCCAGCAGCGTTGGGACTTTAGAGACCCAGTACTTC.

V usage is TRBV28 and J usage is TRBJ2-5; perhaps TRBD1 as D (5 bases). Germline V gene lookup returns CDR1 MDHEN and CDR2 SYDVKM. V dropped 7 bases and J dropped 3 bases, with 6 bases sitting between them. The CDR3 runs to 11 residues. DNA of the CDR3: TGTGCCAGCAAGGGGAAAGAGACCCAGTACTTC. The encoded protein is CASKGKETQYF.

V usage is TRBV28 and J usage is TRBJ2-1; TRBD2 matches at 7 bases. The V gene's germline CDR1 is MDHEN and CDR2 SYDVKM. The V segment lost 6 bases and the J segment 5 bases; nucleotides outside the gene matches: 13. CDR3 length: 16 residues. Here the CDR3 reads CASRPPGTTRNNEQFF. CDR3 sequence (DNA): TGTGCCAGCAGGCCTCCCGGGACTACAAGGAACAATGAGCAGTTCTTC.

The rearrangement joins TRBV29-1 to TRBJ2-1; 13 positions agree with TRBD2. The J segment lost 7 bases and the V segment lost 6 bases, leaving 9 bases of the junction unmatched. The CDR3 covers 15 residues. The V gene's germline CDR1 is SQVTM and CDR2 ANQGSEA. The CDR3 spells CSVASGTSGTNEQFF. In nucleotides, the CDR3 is TGCAGCGTAGCCTCCGGGACTAGCGGGACAAATGAGCAGTTCTTC.

The CDR3 DNA reads as TGTGCCAGCAGCCAGCCGGGACTCAACACCGGGGAGCTGTTTTTT. As protein: CASSQPGLNTGELFF. This chain joins TRBV3-1 (or the pseudogene TRBV3-2) and TRBJ2-2, with D tentatively TRBD2 (6 bases). This CDR3 is 15 amino acids long. The germline gives CDR1 LGHDT, CDR2 YNNKEL (reference sequence). V was cut by 3 bases and J by 2 bases, with 10 bases left in between.

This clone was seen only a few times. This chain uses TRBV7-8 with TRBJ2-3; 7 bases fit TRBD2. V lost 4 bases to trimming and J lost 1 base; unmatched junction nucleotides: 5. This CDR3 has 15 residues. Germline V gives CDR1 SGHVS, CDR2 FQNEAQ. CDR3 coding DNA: TGTGCCAGCAGCTGGAGAAGCGGGGGCACAGATACGCAGTATTTT. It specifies CASSWRSGGTDTQYF.

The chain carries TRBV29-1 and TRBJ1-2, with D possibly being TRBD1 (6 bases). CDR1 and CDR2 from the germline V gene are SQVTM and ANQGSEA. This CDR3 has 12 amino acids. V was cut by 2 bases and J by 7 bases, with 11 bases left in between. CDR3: CSVERGGRGYTF. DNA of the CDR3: TGCAGCGTTGAAAGGGGGGGACGTGGCTACACCTTC.

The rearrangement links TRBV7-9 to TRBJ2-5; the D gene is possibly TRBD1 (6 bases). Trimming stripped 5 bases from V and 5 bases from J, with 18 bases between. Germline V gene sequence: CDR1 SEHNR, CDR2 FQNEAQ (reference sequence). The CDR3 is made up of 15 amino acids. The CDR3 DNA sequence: TGTGCCAGCAGCCGGGAATACACAGGACAGGAGACCCAGTACTTC. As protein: CASSREYTGQETQYF.

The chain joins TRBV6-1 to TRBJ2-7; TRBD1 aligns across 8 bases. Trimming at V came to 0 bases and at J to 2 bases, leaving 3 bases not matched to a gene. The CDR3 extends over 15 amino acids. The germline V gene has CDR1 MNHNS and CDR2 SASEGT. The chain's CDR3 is CASSEAGQVTYEQYF. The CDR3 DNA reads TGTGCCAGCAGTGAAGCGGGACAGGTAACCTACGAGCAGTACTTC.

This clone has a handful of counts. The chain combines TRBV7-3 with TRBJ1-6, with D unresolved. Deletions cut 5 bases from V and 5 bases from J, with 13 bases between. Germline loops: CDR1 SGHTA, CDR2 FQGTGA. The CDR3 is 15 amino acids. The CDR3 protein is CASSPFGGDNSPLHF. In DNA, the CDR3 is TGTGCCAGCAGCCCCTTTGGCGGTGATAATTCACCCCTCCACTTT.

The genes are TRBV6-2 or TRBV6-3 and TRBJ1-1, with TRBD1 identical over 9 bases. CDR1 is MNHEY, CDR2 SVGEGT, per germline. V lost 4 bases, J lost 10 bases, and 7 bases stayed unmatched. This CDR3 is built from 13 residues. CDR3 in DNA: TGTGCCAGCAGTTCGGGACAGGGATTCAGAGCTTTCTTT. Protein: CASSSGQGFRAFF.

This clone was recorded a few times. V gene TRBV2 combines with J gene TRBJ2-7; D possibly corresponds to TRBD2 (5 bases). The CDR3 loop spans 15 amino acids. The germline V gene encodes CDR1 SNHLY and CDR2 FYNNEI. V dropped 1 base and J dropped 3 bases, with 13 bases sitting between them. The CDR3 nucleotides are TGTGCCAGCAGTGAAGGTTTCGGGAACTACTACGAGCAGTACTTC. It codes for CASSEGFGNYYEQYF.

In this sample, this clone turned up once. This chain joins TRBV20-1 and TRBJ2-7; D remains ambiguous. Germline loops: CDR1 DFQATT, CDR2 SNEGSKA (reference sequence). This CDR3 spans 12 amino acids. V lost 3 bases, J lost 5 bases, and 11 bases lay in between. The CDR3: CSASGIVHEQYF. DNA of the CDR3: TGCAGTGCTAGTGGAATAGTCCACGAGCAGTACTTC.